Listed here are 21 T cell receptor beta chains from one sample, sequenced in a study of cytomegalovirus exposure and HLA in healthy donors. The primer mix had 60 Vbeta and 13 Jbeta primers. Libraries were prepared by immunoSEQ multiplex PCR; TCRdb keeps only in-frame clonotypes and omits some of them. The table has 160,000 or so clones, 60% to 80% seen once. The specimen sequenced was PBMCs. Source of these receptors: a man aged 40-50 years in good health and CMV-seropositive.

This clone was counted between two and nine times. The CDR3 nucleotides read TGTGCCAGCAGTTTTGTGGGACAGGGAGGAAATCAGCCCCAGCATTTT. Protein: CASSFVGQGGNQPQHF. The chain recombines TRBV28 with TRBJ1-5, with 9 positions matching TRBD1. V shed 3 bases and J 4 bases; nucleotides not matched to a gene: 7. The CDR3 has 16 residues. CDR1 and CDR2 (germline): MDHEN, SYDVKM.

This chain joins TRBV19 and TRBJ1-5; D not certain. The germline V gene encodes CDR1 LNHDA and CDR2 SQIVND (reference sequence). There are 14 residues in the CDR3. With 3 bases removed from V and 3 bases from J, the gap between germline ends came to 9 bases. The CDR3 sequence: CASSIYSSNQPQHF. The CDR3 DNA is TGTGCCAGTAGTATTTACAGTTCCAATCAGCCCCAGCATTTT.

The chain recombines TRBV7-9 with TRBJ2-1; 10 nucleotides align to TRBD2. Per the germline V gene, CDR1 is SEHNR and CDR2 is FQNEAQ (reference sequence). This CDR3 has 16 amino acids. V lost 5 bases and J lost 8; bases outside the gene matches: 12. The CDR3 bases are TGTGCCAGCAGCCCACGGGGGCTAGCGGGAGCCCATGAGCAGTTCTTC. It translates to CASSPRGLAGAHEQFF.

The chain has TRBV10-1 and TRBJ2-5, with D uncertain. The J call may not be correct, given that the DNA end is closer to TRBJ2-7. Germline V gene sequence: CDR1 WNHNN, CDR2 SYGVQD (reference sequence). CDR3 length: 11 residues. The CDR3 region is CASSDNYEQYF. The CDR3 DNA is TGCGCCAGCAGTGACAACTACGAGCAGTACTTC.

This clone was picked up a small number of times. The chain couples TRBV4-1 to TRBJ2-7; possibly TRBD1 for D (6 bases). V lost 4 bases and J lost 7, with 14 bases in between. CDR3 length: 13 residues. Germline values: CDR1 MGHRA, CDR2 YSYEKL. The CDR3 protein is CASSPPGDREQYF. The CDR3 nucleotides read TGCGCCAGCAGCCCCCCCGGAGACAGGGAGCAGTACTTC.

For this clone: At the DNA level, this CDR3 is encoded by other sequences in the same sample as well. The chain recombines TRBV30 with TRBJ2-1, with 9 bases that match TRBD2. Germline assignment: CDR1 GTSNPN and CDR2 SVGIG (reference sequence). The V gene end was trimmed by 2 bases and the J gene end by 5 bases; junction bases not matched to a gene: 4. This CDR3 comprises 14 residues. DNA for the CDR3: TGTGCCTGGAGTAAGGAGCGGGAGGACAATGAGCAGTTCTTC. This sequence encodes CAWSKEREDNEQFF.

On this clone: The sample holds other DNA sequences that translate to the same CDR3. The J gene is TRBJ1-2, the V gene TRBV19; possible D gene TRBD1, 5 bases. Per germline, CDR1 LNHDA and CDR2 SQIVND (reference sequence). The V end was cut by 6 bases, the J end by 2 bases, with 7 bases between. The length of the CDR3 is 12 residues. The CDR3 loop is CASSRQNYGYTF. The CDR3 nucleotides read TGTGCCAGTAGCCGACAGAACTATGGCTACACCTTC.

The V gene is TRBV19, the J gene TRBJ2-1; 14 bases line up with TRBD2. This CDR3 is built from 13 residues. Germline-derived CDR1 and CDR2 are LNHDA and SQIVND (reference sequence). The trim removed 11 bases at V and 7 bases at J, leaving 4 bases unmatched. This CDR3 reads CAQRLAGGNEQFF. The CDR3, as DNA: TGTGCCCAAAGACTAGCGGGAGGGAATGAGCAGTTCTTC.

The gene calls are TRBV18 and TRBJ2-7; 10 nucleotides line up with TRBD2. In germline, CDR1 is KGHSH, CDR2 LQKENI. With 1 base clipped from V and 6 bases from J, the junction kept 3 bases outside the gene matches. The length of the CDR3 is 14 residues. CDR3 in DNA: TGTGCCAGCTCACCACGGAGACTAGCGGGCGAGCAGTACTTC. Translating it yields CASSPRRLAGEQYF.

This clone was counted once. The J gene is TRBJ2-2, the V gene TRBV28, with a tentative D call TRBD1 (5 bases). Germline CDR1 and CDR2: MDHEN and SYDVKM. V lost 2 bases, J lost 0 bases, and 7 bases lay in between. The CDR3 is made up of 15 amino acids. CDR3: CASSLGAANTGELFF. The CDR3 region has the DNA TGTGCCAGCAGTTTAGGGGCGGCGAACACCGGGGAGCTGTTTTTT.

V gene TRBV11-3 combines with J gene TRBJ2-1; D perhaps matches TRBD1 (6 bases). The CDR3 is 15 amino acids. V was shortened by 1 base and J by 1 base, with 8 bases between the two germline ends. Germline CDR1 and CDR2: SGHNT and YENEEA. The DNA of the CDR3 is TGTGCCAGCAGCTTAGGACAGGAGTCCTACAATGAGCAGTTCTTC. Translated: CASSLGQESYNEQFF.

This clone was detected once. Here the CDR3 reads CASSQPGQGTYGYTF. For the CDR3, the DNA is TGCGCCAGCAGCCAGCCGGGACAGGGGACCTATGGCTACACCTTC. The V call is TRBV4-1, the J call TRBJ1-2; 10 bases match TRBD1. The CDR3 runs 15 residues. Germline assignment: CDR1 MGHRA and CDR2 YSYEKL. After removal of 3 bases from V and 4 bases from J, the junction contained 5 bases not matched to a gene.

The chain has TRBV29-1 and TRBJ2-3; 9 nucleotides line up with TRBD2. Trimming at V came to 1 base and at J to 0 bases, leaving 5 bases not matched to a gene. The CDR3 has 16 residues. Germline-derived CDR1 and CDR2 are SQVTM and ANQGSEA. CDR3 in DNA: TGCAGCGTTGAAGTGTTCCTAGCGGGAAGCACAGATACGCAGTATTTT. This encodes CSVEVFLAGSTDTQYF.

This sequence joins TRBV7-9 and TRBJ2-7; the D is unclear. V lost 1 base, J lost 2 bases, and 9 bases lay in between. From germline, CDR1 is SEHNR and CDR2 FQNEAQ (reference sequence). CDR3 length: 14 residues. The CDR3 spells CASSLVIFPYEQYF. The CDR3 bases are TGTGCCAGCAGCTTAGTCATTTTCCCCTACGAGCAGTACTTC. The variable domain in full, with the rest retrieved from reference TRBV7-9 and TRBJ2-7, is DTGVSQNPRHKITKRGQNVTFRCDPISEHNRLYWYRQTLGQGPEFLTYFQNEAQLEKSRLLSDRFSAERPKGSFSTLEIQRTEQGDSAMYLCASSLVIFPYEQYFGPGTRLTVT.

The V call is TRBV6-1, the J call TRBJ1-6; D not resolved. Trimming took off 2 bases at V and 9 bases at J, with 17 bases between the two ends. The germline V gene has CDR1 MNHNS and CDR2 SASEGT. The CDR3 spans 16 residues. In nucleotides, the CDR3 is TGTGCCAGCAGTGAATCACAGTTTTCGATGATTTCACCCCTCCACTTT. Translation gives CASSESQFSMISPLHF.

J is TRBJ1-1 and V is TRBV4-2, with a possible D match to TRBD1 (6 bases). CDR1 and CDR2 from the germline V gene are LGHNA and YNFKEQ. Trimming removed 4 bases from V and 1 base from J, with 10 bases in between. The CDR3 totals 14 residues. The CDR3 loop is CASSPMTGNTEAFF. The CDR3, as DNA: TGTGCCAGCAGCCCGATGACAGGGAACACTGAAGCTTTCTTT.

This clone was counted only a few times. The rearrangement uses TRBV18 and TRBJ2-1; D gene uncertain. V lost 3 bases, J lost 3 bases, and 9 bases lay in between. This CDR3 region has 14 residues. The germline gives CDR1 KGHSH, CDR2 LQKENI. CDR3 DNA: TGTGCCAGCTCACCCCGCAGTAACTACAATGAGCAGTTCTTC. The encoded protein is CASSPRSNYNEQFF.

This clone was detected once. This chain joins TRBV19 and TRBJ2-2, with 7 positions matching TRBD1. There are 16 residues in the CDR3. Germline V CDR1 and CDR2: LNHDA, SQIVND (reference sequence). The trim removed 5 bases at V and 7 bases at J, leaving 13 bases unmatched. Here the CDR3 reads CASSPDRVWRSGELFF. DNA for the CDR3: TGTGCCAGTAGTCCCGACAGGGTTTGGCGGAGCGGGGAGCTGTTTTTT.

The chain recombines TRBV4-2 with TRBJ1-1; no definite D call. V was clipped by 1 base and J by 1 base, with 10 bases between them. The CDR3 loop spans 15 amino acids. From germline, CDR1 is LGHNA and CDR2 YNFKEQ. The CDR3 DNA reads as TGTGCCAGCAGCCAAGGGGTGGACTGGAACACTGAAGCTTTCTTT. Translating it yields CASSQGVDWNTEAFF.

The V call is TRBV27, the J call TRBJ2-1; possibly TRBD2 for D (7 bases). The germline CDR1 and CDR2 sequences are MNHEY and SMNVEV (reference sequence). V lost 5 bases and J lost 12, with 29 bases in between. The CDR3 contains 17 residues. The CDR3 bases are TGTGCCAGCAGTATCACTCCCGGACTAGGGAGGGGAGGGGGGCAGTTCTTC. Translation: CASSITPGLGRGGGQFF.

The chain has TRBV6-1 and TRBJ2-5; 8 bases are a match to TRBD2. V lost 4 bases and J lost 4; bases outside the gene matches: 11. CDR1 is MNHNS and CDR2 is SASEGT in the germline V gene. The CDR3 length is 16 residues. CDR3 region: CASSASSGLVRETQYF. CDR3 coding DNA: TGTGCCAGCAGTGCATCCTCGGGACTAGTCAGAGAGACCCAGTACTTC.